Each of the 8 T cell receptor beta chains below was sequenced from the same sample in a study of T-cell reconstitution after alpha-beta-depleted transplantation in children. Researchers prepared the TCRbeta library using unique molecular identifiers, the study reports. Via MiXCR, TCRdb re-called the PCR reads, giving one row per CDR3 protein. The sample lists some 280,000 distinct CDR3 sequences; roughly 9.5% were seen once. The input for sequencing was PBMCs from the stem cell graft donor, taken from the stem cell graft. The source of these receptors is a human donor who donated a stem cell graft to a child with SCID.

V usage is TRBV2 and J usage is TRBJ2-7; no definite D call. CDR3 length equals 11 residues. Germline CDR1 is SNHLY and CDR2 is FYNNEI. V was trimmed by 4 bases and J by 3 bases, leaving 4 bases between them. CDR3 sequence: CASSGVYEQYF. DNA for the CDR3: TGTGCCAGCAGTGGTGTCTACGAGCAGTACTTC.

This clonotype has just a few counts. J is TRBJ2-3 and V is TRBV11-2; maybe TRBD2 (6 bases). This CDR3 is 14 amino acids long. The ends were cut back, 3 bases at V and 6 bases at J, with 13 bases in the middle. Germline CDR1 is SGHAT and CDR2 is FQNNGV. CDR3: CASSFGDSRDTQYF. The CDR3 DNA sequence: TGTGCCAGCAGCTTTGGGGACTCCCGGGATACGCAGTATTTT.

The CDR3, as DNA: TGCGCCAGCAGCGCAGAGTCGCGGGTGAACACTGAAGCTTTCTTT. This encodes CASSAESRVNTEAFF. The gene calls are TRBV5-1 and TRBJ1-1; D is undetermined. Germline assignment: CDR1 SGHRS and CDR2 YFSETQ. The CDR3 covers 15 residues. The V gene lost 4 bases and the J gene lost 0 bases, with 13 bases spanning the gap. The whole variable domain, remainder taken from reference TRBV5-1 and TRBJ1-1, is KAGVTQTPRYLIKTRGQQVTLSCSPISGHRSVSWYQQTPGQGLQFLFEYFSETQRNKGNFPGRFSGRQFSNSRSEMNVSTLELGDSALYLCASSAESRVNTEAFFGQGTRLTVV.

This clonotype was detected a few times. This rearrangement joins TRBV10-3 to TRBJ2-1; D is undetermined. Trimming pared 1 base from V and 8 bases from J, leaving 3 bases between. This CDR3 spans 11 amino acids. Germline CDR1 and CDR2: ENHRY and SYGVKD. CDR3 nucleotide sequence: TGTGCCATCAGTGAGTTCGATGAGCAGTTCTTC. Its translation is CAISEFDEQFF.

This clonotype was counted a few times. The V call is TRBV12-3 or TRBV12-4, the J call TRBJ2-1; tentatively, D is TRBD1 or TRBD2 (6 bases each). V lost 5 bases and J 2 bases, leaving 19 bases between the germline ends. The CDR3 spans 17 residues. The DNA of the CDR3 is TGTGCCAGCAGTGATGGGTCCAGGGGAGGAGCCTACAATGAGCAGTTCTTC. This codes for CASSDGSRGGAYNEQFF.

This clonotype came up many times. The chain is built from TRBV5-5 and TRBJ2-2, with D unclear. The V end lost 4 bases, the J end lost 4 bases, and 20 bases lay between the germline ends. The CDR3 has 17 residues. Germline V gives CDR1 SGHKS, CDR2 YYEKEE (reference sequence). CDR3 region: CASSPSPDRWGTGELFF. CDR3 in DNA: TGTGCCAGCAGCCCCTCCCCGGACCGCTGGGGCACCGGGGAGCTGTTTTTT.

The chain is built from TRBV5-1 and TRBJ2-1, with no clear D. Per the germline V gene, CDR1 is SGHRS and CDR2 is YFSETQ. The CDR3 runs 13 residues. Deletions cut 1 base from V and 4 bases from J, with 6 bases between. The CDR3 DNA reads TGCGCCAGCAGCTTGCAACAGTACAATGAGCAGTTCTTC. It codes for CASSLQQYNEQFF. The whole variable domain, filled in from reference TRBV5-1 and TRBJ2-1, reads KAGVTQTPRYLIKTRGQQVTLSCSPISGHRSVSWYQQTPGQGLQFLFEYFSETQRNKGNFPGRFSGRQFSNSRSEMNVSTLELGDSALYLCASSLQQYNEQFFGPGTRLTVL.

In nucleotides, the CDR3 is TGTGCCAGCAGCCCCTCGTGGGGCGGCTACACCTTC. Encoded protein: CASSPSWGGYTF. The chain links TRBV11-2 to TRBJ1-2, with D maybe TRBD1 (5 bases). The V gene's germline CDR1 is SGHAT and CDR2 FQNNGV. V was cut by 5 bases and J by 8 bases, with 12 bases left in between. The CDR3 runs to 12 residues. The full variable domain, with the rest looked up from reference TRBV11-2 and TRBJ1-2, is EAGVAQSPRYKIIEKRQSVAFWCNPISGHATLYWYQQILGQGPKLLIQFQNNGVVDDSQLPKDRFSAERLKGVDSTLKIQPAKLEDSAVYLCASSPSWGGYTFGSGTRLTVV.